The present T cell receptor (beta chain) was sequenced within a study of cytomegalovirus exposure and HLA in healthy donors. Across the whole study: HLA-typed donors were the source of about 85 million unique TCRs held in an early data release.

Study-level results: When a later analysis compared HLA-associated TCR beta chains with equally common others, the HLA-associated chains turned out to be more clonally expanded and to have lower generation probabilities.

In regard to this clone: Its antigen is unknown.

This CDR3 has 15 residues. Germline V lookup: CDR1 SGHRS, CDR2 YFSETQ. V trimming: 5 bases; J trimming: 4 bases; junction bases outside the gene matches: 9. The PCR employed 60 Vbeta primers together with 13 Jbeta primers. Method: immunoSEQ multiplex PCR; TCRdb's copy keeps in-frame clones and lacks some. This repertoire comprises 130,000 or so clones; its ten largest clones make up roughly 2%. This rearrangement joins TRBV5-1 to TRBJ2-1; 7 nucleotides match TRBD1. The sequence was collected from a woman in her sixties in good health and CMV-seronegative. The sequenced sample was PBMCs. CDR3 DNA sequence: TGCGCCAGCAGGCAGACCGGGACAGTATACAATGAGCAGTTCTTC. Translated, it gives CASRQTGTVYNEQFF.